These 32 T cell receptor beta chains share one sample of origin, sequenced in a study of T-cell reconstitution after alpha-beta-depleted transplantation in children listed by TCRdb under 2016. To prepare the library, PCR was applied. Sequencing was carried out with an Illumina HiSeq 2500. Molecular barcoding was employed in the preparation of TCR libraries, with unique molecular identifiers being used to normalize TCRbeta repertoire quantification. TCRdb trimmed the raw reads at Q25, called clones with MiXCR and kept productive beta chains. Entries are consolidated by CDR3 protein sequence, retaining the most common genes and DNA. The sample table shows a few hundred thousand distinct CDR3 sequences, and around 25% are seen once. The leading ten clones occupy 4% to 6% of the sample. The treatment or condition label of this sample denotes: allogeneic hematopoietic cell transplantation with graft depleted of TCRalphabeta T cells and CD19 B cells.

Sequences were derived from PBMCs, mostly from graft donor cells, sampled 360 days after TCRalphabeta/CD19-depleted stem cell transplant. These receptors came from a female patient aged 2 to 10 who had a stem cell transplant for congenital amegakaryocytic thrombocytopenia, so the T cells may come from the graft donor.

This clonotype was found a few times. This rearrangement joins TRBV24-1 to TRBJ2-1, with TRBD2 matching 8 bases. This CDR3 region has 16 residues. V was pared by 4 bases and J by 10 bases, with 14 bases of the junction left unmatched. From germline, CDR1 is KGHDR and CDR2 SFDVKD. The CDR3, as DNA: TGTGCCACCAGTGAGCGGGGGGTTGCTCTCCCAGGGGAGCAGTTCTTC. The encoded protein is CATSERGVALPGEQFF.

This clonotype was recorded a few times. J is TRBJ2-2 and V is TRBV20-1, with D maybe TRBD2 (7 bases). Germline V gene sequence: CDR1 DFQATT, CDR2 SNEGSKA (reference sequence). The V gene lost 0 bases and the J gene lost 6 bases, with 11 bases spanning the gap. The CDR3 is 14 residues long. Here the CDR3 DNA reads TGCAGTGCTAGAGATGGGGGGGCGGCCGGGGAGCTGTTTTTT. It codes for CSARDGGAAGELFF.

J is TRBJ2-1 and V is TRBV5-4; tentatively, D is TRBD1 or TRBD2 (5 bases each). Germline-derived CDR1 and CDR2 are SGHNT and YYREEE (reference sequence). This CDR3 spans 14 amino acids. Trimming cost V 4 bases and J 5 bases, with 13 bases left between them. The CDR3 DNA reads TGTGCCAGCAGCCCCAGGGACCTCGACAATGAGCAGTTCTTC. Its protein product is CASSPRDLDNEQFF.

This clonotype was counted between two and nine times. The CDR3 coding sequence is TGTGCCAGCAGTTTACAGCTAGCGGGGGGGCCCTTCTCAGATACGCAGTATTTT. Translated, it gives CASSLQLAGGPFSDTQYF. V is TRBV12-3 or TRBV12-4 and J is TRBJ2-3, with 12 bases aligning to TRBD2. Trimming cost V 2 bases and J 4 bases; bases outside gene matches: 10. The CDR3 consists of 18 residues.

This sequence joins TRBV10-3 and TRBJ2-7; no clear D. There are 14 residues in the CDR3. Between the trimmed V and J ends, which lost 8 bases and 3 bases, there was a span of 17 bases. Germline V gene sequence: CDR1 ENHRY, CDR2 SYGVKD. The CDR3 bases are TGTGCCATCCGGAATGAGCTTCCAAACTACGAGCAGTACTTC. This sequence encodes CAIRNELPNYEQYF.

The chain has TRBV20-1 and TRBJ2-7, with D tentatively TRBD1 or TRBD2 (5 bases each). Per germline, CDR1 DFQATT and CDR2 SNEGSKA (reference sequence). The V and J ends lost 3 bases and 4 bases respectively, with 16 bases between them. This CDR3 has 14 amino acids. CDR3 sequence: CSARYSGHFYEQYF. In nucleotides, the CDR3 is TGCAGTGCTAGGTACTCGGGGCACTTTTACGAGCAGTACTTC.

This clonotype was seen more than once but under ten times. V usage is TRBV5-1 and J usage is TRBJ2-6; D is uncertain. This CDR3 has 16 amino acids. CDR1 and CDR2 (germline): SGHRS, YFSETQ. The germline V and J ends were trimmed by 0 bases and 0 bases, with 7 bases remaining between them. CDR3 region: CASSLGTDSGANVLTF. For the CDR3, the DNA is TGCGCCAGCAGCTTGGGCACAGACTCTGGGGCCAACGTCCTGACTTTC.

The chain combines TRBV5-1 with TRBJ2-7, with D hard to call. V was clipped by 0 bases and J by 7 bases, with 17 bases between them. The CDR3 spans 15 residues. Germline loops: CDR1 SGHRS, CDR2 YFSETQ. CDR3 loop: CASSLGGRTPREQYF. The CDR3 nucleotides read TGCGCCAGCAGCTTGGGTGGCAGGACCCCTCGGGAGCAGTACTTC.

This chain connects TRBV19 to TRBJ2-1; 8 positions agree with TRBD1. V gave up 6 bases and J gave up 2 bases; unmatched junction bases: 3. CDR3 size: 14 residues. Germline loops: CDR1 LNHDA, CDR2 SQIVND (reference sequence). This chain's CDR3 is CASRSDRAYNEQFF. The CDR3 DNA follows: TGTGCCAGTAGATCGGACAGGGCCTACAATGAGCAGTTCTTC.

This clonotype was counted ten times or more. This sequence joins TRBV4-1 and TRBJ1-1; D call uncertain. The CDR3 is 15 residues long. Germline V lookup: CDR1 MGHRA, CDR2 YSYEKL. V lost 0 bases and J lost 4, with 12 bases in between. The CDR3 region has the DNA TGCGCCAGCAGCCAAGACCAGGTGATGTGCACTGAAGCTTTCTTT. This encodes CASSQDQVMCTEAFF.

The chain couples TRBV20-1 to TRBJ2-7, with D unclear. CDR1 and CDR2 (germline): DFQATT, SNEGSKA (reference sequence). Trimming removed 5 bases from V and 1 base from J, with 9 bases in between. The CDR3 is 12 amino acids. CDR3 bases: TGCAGTGCTCCTAGTCCGTCCTACGAGCAGTACTTC. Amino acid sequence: CSAPSPSYEQYF.

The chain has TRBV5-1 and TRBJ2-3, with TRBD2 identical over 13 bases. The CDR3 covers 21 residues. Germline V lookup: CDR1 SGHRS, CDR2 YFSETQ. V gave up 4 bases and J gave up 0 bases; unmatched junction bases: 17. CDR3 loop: CASSRRTGTSGKPSSTDTQYF. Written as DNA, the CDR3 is TGCGCCAGCAGCAGACGGACCGGGACTAGCGGGAAACCCTCTAGCACAGATACGCAGTATTTT.

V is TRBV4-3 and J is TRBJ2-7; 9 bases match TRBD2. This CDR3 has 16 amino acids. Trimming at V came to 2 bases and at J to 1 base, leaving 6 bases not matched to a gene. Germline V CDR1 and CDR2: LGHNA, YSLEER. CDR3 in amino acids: CASSQSLTSGSYEQYF. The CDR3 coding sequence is TGCGCCAGCAGCCAATCTCTGACTAGCGGATCCTACGAGCAGTACTTC.

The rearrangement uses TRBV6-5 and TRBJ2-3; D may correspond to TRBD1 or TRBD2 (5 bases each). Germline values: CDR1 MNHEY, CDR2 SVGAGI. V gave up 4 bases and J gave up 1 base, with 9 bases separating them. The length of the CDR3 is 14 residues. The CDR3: CASSWDRGTDTQYF. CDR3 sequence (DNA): TGTGCCAGCAGTTGGGACCGAGGCACAGATACGCAGTATTTT.

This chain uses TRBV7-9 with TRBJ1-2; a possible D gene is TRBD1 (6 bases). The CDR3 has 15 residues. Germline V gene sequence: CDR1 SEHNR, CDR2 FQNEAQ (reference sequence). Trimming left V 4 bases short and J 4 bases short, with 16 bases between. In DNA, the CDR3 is TGTGCCAGCAGCTCTCTACCTTTGGACAGCTATGGCTACACCTTC. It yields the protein CASSSLPLDSYGYTF.

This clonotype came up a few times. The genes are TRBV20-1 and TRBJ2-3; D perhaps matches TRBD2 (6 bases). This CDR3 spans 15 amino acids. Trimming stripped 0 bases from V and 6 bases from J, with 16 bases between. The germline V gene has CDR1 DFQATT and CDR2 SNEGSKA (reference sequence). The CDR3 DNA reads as TGCAGTGCTAGAGATATCGCGGGGTTGTATGATACGCAGTATTTT. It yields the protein CSARDIAGLYDTQYF.

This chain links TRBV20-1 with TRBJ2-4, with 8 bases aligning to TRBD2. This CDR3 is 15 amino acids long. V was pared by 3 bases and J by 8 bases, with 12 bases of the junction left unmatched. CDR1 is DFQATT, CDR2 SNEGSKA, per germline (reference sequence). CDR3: CSARALAVGRDIQYF. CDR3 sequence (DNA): TGCAGTGCTAGGGCACTAGCGGTCGGTAGAGACATTCAGTACTTC.

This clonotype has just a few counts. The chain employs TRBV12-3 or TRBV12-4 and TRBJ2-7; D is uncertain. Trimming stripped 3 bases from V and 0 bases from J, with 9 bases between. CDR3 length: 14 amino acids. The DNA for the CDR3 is TGTGCCAGCAGTTTTGGGCCTAGCTCCTACGAGCAGTACTTC. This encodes CASSFGPSSYEQYF.

In DNA, the CDR3 is TGTGCCAGCAGTTTATGGGCGGGAGAGATCACAGATACGCAGTATTTT. Translated, it gives CASSLWAGEITDTQYF. This chain links TRBV27 with TRBJ2-3, with 7 bases lining up with TRBD2. The length of the CDR3 is 16 residues. The germline gives CDR1 MNHEY, CDR2 SMNVEV (reference sequence). J gave up 2 bases and V 1 base, and 6 bases lay outside the gene matches.

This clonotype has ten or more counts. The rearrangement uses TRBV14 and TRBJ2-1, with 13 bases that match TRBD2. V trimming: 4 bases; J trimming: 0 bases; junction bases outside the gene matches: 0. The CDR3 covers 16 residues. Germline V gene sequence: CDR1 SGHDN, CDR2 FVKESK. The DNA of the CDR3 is TGTGCCAGCAGCCGACTAGCGGGAGGCTCCTACAATGAGCAGTTCTTC. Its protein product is CASSRLAGGSYNEQFF.

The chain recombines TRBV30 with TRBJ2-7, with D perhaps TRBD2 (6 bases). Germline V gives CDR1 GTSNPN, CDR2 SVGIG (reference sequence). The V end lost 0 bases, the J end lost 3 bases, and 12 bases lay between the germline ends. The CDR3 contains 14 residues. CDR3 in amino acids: CAWSVPGGNYEQYF. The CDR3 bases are TGTGCCTGGAGTGTACCGGGCGGGAACTACGAGCAGTACTTC.

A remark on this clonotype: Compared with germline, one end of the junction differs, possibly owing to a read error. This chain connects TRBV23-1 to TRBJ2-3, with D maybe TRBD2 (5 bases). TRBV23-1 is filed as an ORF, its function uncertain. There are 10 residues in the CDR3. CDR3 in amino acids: CASSQLARDF. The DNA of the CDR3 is TGCGCCAGCAGTCAATTAGCGAGGGATTTT.

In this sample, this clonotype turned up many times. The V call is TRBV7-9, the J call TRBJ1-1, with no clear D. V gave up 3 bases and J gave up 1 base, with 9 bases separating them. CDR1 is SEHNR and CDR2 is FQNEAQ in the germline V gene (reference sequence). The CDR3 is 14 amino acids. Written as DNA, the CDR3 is TGTGCCAGCAGCTTCGGTTGGGGGAACACTGAAGCTTTCTTT. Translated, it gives CASSFGWGNTEAFF.

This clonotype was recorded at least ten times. This chain's CDR3 is CASSYRGRETQYF. CDR3 coding DNA: TGTGCCAGCAGTTACAGGGGCAGGGAGACCCAGTACTTC. The V gene is TRBV25-1, the J gene TRBJ2-5, with 7 nucleotides matching TRBD1. After removal of 5 bases from V and 5 bases from J, the junction contained 5 bases not matched to a gene. There are 13 residues in the CDR3. Per the germline V gene, CDR1 is MGHDK and CDR2 is SYGVNS.

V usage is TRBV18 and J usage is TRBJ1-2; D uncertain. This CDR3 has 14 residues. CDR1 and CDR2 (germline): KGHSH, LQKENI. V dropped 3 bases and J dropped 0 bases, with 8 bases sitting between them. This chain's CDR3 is CASSPGETNYGYTF. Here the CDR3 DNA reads TGTGCCAGCTCACCCGGAGAAACTAACTATGGCTACACCTTC.

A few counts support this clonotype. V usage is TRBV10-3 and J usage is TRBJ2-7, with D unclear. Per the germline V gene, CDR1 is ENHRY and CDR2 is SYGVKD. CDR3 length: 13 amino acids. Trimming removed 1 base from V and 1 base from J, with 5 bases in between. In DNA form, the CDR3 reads TGTGCCATCAGTGAGTGGATGTCCTACGAGCAGTACTTC. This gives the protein CAISEWMSYEQYF.

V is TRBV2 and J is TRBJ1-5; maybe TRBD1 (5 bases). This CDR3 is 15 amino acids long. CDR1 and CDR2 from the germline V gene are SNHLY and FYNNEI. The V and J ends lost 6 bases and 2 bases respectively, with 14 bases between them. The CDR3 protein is CASSPREGRNQPQHF. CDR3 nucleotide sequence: TGTGCCAGCAGCCCCAGGGAGGGACGCAATCAGCCCCAGCATTTT.

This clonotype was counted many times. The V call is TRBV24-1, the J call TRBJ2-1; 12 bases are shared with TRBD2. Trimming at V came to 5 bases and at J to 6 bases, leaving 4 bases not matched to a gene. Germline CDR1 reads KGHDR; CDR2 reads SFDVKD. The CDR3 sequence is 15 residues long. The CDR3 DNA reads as TGTGCCACCAGTGGCGGACTAGCGGGAACCAATGAGCAGTTCTTC. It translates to CATSGGLAGTNEQFF.

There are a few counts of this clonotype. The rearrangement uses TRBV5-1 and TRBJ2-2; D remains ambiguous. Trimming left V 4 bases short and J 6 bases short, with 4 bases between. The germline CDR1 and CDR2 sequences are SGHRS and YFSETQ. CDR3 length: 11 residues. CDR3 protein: CASSVAGELFF. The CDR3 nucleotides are TGCGCCAGCAGCGTCGCCGGGGAGCTGTTTTTT.

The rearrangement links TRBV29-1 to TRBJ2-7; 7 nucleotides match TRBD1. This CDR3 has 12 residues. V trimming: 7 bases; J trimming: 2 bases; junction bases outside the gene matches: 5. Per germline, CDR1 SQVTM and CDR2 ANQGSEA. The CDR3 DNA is TGCAGCGCCTGGGACAGTGCCTACGAGCAGTACTTC. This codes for CSAWDSAYEQYF.

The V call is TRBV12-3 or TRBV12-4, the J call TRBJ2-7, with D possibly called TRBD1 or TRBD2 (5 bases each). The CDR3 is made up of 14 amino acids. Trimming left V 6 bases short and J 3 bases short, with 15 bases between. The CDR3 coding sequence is TGTGCCAGCAGCCGGGACCAGATGATCTACGAGCAGTACTTC. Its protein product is CASSRDQMIYEQYF.

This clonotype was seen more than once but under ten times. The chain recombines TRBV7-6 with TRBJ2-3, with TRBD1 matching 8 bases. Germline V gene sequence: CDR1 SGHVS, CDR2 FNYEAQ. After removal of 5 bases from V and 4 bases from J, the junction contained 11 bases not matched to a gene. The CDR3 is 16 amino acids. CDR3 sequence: CASSKTGTGLSDTQYF. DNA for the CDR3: TGTGCCAGCAGCAAAACCGGGACAGGATTGTCAGATACGCAGTATTTT.